The 8 T cell receptor beta chains given below trace back to one sample, sequenced in a study of early T cells in non-severe SARS-CoV-2 infection. TCRdb reprocessed the 5' RACE reads with MiXCR, giving one entry per CDR3 protein. The sample records tens of thousands of distinct CDR3 sequences, around 13% being singletons. Specimen: whole blood. These receptors all stem from an adult who was a healthcare worker with PCR-confirmed SARS-CoV-2 infection or an uninfected control (not recorded which).

This clonotype was recorded a few times. The V call is TRBV14, the J call TRBJ2-2; D call uncertain. Germline V CDR1 and CDR2: SGHDN, FVKESK. The V gene lost 7 bases and the J gene lost 1 base, with 10 bases spanning the gap. The CDR3 length is 14 residues. The CDR3 sequence is CASTGSQNTGELFF. CDR3 DNA: TGTGCCAGCACAGGCTCCCAGAACACCGGGGAGCTGTTTTTT.

The gene calls are TRBV6-5 and TRBJ2-2; 9 positions agree with TRBD2. Trimming removed 0 bases from V and 6 bases from J; junction bases left unmatched: 5. The CDR3 is 16 residues long. Germline values: CDR1 MNHEY, CDR2 SVGAGI. The CDR3 sequence: CASSYSKRGDAGELFF. As DNA, the CDR3 is TGTGCCAGCAGTTACTCGAAGCGGGGGGATGCCGGGGAGCTGTTTTTT.

This clonotype has at least ten counts. The V call is TRBV4-1, the J call TRBJ2-5; the D gene could be TRBD1 or TRBD2 (6 bases each). In germline, CDR1 is MGHRA, CDR2 YSYEKL. The CDR3 runs 15 residues. V was pared by 0 bases and J by 5 bases, with 13 bases between. In DNA form, the CDR3 reads TGCGCCAGCAGCCAAGAGCCCGGGGGCCGGGAGACCCAGTACTTC. Its translation: CASSQEPGGRETQYF.

The V and J genes are TRBV12-5 and TRBJ2-7; 10 nucleotides line up with TRBD1. CDR1 is LGHNT and CDR2 is FRNRAP in the germline V gene. J gave up 1 base and V 1 base, and 7 bases lay outside the gene matches. This CDR3 is 17 amino acids long. The CDR3 DNA reads TGTGCTAGTGGTTTGGGGACAGGGGGGCTTGGATCCTACGAGCAGTACTTC. Translated: CASGLGTGGLGSYEQYF.

This clonotype was recorded a few times. One junction end disagrees with the germline gene, perhaps due to a read error. This chain links TRBV7-9 with TRBJ2-1; D is undetermined. The CDR3 runs to 18 residues. In germline, CDR1 is SEHNR, CDR2 FQNEAQ (reference sequence). DNA for the CDR3: TGTGCCAGCAGCTCCCGAAATCCCAGAAGGAGAGCCTACAATGAGCAGTTTTTC. It translates to CASSSRNPRRRAYNEQFF.

The chain combines TRBV29-1 with TRBJ2-2; 7 nucleotides agree with TRBD1. Unmatched junction bases numbered 6, after V lost 7 bases and J lost 7 bases. The CDR3 length is 12 residues. The germline V gene encodes CDR1 SQVTM and CDR2 ANQGSEA. The CDR3 region is CSAGQEDGELFF. CDR3 bases: TGCAGCGCTGGACAGGAGGACGGGGAGCTGTTTTTT.

There are many counts of this clonotype. This chain joins TRBV7-2 and TRBJ2-7; the D call may be TRBD1 or TRBD2 (7 bases each). The CDR3 length is 20 residues. V lost 3 bases and J lost 3, with 30 bases in between. CDR1 is SGHTA and CDR2 is FQGNSA in the germline V gene. The CDR3 coding sequence is TGTGCCAGCAGCTTCCCTCTTGCCCGAAAGGGGGCTAGCGGCTACTACGAGCAGTACTTC. Its protein product is CASSFPLARKGASGYYEQYF. The full variable domain, completed using reference TRBV7-2 and TRBJ2-7, is GAGVSQSPSNKVTEKGKDVELRCDPISGHTALYWYRQSLGQGLEFLIYFQGNSAPDKSGLPSDRFSAERTGGSVSTLTIQRTQQEDSAVYLCASSFPLARKGASGYYEQYFGPGTRLTVT.

CDR3 coding DNA: TGCGCCAGCAGCTTGGCGGGACCGCAAAACATTCAGTACTTC. The encoded protein is CASSLAGPQNIQYF. The chain joins TRBV5-1 to TRBJ2-4; D is tentatively TRBD1 or TRBD2 (5 bases each). The CDR3 is made up of 14 amino acids. Germline lookup yields CDR1 SGHRS and CDR2 YFSETQ. V shed 0 bases and J shed 5 bases, with 9 bases lying between them.